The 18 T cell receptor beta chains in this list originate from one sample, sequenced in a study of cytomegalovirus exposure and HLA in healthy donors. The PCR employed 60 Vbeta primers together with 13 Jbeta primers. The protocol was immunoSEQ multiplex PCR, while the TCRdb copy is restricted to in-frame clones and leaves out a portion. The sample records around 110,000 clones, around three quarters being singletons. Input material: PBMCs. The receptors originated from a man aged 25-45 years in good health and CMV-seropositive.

For the CDR3, the DNA is TGTGCCAGCAGCTTGGAGGGTGGCTACGAGCAGTACTTC. It specifies CASSLEGGYEQYF. The chain carries TRBV7-9 and TRBJ2-7, with a possible D match to TRBD2 (6 bases). Germline assignment: CDR1 SEHNR and CDR2 FQNEAQ (reference sequence). V gave up 3 bases and J gave up 3 bases, with 9 bases separating them. The CDR3 runs to 13 residues.

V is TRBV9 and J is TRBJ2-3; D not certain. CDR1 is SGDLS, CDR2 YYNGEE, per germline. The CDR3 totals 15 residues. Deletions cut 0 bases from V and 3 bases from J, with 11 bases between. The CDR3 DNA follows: TGTGCCAGCAGCGTAGGAGGAGACGTTACAGATACGCAGTATTTT. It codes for CASSVGGDVTDTQYF.

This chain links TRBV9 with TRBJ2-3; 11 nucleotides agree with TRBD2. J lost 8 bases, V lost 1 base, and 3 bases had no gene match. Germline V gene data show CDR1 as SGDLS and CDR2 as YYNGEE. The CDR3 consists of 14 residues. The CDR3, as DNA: TGTGCCAGCAGCGTATCTAGCGGGGGGAGTACGCAGTATTTT. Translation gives CASSVSSGGSTQYF.

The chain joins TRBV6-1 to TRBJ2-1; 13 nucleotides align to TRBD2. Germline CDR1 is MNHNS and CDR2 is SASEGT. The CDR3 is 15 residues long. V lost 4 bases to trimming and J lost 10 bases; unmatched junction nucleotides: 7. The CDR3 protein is CASSVSTSGRREQFF. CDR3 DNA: TGTGCCAGCAGTGTGTCGACTAGCGGGAGGCGGGAGCAGTTCTTC.

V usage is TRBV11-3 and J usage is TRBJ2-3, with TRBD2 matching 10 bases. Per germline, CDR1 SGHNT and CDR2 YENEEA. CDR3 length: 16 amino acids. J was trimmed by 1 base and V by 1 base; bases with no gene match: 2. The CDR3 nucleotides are TGTGCCAGCAGCTTAGGGCTAGCGGGAGGCACAGATACGCAGTATTTT. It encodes CASSLGLAGGTDTQYF.

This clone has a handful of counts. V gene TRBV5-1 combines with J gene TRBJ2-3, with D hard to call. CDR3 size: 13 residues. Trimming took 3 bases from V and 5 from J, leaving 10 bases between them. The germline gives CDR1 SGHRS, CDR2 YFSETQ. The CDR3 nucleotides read TGCGCCAGCAGCTCCCGCGGCGGAGATACGCAGTATTTT. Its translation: CASSSRGGDTQYF. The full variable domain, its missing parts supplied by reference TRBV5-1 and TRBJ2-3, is KAGVTQTPRYLIKTRGQQVTLSCSPISGHRSVSWYQQTPGQGLQFLFEYFSETQRNKGNFPGRFSGRQFSNSRSEMNVSTLELGDSALYLCASSSRGGDTQYFGPGTRLTVL.

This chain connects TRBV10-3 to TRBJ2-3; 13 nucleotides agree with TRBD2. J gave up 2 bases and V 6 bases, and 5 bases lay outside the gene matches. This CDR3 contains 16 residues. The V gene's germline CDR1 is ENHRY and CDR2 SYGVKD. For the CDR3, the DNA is TGTGCCATCAGCCCCGGGACTAGCGGGGACACAGATACGCAGTATTTT. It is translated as CAISPGTSGDTDTQYF.

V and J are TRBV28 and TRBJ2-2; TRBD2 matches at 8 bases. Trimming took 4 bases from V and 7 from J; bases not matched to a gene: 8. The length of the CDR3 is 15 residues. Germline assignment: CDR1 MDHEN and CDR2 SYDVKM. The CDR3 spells CASSWGSGRVGELFF. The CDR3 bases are TGTGCCAGCAGTTGGGGGAGCGGGAGAGTCGGGGAGCTGTTTTTT.

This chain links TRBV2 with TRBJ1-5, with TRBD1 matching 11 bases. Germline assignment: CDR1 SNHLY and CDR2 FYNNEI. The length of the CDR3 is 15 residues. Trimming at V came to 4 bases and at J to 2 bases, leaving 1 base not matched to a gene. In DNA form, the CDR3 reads TGTGCCAGCAGTGGGGGACAGGGGGGCAATCAGCCCCAGCATTTT. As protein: CASSGGQGGNQPQHF.

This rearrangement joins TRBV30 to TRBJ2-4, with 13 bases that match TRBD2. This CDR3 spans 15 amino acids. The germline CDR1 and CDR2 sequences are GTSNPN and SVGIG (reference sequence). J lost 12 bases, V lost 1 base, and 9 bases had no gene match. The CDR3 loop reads CAWSEIGLAGDSQYF. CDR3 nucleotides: TGTGCCTGGAGTGAGATTGGACTAGCGGGGGACAGTCAGTACTTC.

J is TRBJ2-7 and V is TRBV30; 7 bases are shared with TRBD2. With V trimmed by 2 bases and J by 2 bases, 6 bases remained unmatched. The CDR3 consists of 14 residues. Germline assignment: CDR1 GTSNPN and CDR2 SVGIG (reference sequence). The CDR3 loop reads CAWSRGDPPYEQYF. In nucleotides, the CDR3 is TGTGCCTGGAGTCGGGGGGACCCCCCCTACGAGCAGTACTTC.

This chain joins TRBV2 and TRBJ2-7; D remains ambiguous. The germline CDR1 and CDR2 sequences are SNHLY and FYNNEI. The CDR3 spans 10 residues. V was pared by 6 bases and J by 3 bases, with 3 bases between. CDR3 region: CASRSYEQYF. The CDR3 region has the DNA TGTGCCAGCAGGAGCTACGAGCAGTACTTC.

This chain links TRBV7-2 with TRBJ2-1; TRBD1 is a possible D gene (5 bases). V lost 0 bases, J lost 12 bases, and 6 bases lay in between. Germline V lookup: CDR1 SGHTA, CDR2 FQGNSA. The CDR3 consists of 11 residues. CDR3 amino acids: CASSLAGVQFF. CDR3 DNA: TGTGCCAGCAGCTTAGCAGGGGTGCAGTTCTTC.

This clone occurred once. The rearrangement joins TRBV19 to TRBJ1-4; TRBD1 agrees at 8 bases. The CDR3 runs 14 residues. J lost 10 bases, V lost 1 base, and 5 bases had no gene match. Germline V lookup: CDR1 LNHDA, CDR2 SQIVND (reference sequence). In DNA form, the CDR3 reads TGTGCCAGTAGTATAGCAGGGGGCGCGTTAAAACTGTTTTTT. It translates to CASSIAGGALKLFF.

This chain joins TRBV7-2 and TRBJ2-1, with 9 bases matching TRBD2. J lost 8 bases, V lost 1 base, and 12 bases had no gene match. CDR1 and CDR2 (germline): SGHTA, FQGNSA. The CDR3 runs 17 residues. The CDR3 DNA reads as TGTGCCAGCAGCTTAGATGTCTGGCGGGAGGGCCGCGATGAGCAGTTCTTC. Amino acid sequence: CASSLDVWREGRDEQFF.

CDR3 loop: CASSPGTGEAFF. The CDR3, as DNA: TGTGCCAGCAGTCCCGGGACAGGGGAAGCTTTCTTT. The genes are TRBV6-5 and TRBJ1-1; 9 bases map to TRBD1. CDR1 and CDR2 (germline): MNHEY, SVGAGI. This CDR3 is 12 amino acids long. Trimming at V came to 5 bases and at J to 8 bases, leaving 3 bases not matched to a gene.

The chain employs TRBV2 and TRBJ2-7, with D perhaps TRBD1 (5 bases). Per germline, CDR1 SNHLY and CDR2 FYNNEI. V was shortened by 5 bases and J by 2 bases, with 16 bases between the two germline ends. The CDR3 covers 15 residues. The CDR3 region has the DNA TGTGCCAGCAGTTTGGGCAGGGCAATCCCCTACGAGCAGTACTTC. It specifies CASSLGRAIPYEQYF.

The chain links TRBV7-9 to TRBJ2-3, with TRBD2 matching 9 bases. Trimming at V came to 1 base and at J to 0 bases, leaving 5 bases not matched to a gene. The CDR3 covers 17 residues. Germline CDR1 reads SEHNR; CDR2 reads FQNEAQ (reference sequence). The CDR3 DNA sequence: TGTGCCAGCAGCTTAGGACTAGCGGTACTTAGCACAGATACGCAGTATTTT. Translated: CASSLGLAVLSTDTQYF.